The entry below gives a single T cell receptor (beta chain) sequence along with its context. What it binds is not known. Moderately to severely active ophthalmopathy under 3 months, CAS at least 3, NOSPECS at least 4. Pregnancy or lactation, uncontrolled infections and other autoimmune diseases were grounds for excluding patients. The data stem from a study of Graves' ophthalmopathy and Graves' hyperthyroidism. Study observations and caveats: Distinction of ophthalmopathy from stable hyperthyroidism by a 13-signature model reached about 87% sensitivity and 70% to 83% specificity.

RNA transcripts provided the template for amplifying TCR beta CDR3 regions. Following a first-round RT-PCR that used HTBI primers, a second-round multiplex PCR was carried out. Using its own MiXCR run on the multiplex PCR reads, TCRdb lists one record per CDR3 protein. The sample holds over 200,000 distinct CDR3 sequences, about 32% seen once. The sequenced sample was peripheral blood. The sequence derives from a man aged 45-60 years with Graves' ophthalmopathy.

The chain's CDR3 is CASTRQLSTNYGYTF. Here the CDR3 DNA reads TGTGCCAGCACCCGACAGCTTTCGACTAACTATGGCTACACCTTC. The rearrangement links TRBV6-1 to TRBJ1-2, with a tentative D call TRBD1 (5 bases). CDR1 and CDR2 from the germline V gene are MNHNS and SASEGT. Trimming took off 7 bases at V and 0 bases at J, with 15 bases between the two ends. This CDR3 is built from 15 residues.